Shown below are 4 T cell receptor beta chains from a single sample sequenced in a study of T cell repertoires in cytomegalovirus infection. One entry per CDR3 protein, called by TCRdb with MiXCR from the reads. The sample lists 550,000 to 850,000 distinct CDR3 sequences, around 35% occurring once. Their specific antigens are unknown. The input for sequencing was cultured PBMCs, taken from culture after CMV antigen stimulation. Source of these receptors: a human donor in good health (CMV status not recorded). Some clones in this sample may be carry-over from other donors' samples.

The sample holds one count of this clonotype. The V call is TRBV4-2, the J call TRBJ2-1; D is uncertain. In germline, CDR1 is LGHNA, CDR2 YNFKEQ. V dropped 0 bases and J dropped 1 base, with 10 bases sitting between them. This CDR3 spans 16 amino acids. CDR3 nucleotides: TGTGCCAGCAGCCAAGATAGCTGGGCTTCCTACAATGAGCAGTTCTTC. Protein sequence: CASSQDSWASYNEQFF.

The gene calls are TRBV25-1 and TRBJ2-5; D unresolved. Germline values: CDR1 MGHDK, CDR2 SYGVNS. CDR3 length: 14 amino acids. V was pared by 4 bases and J by 0 bases, with 9 bases between. The CDR3 coding sequence is TGTGCCAGCAGTGTAATACGGGACCAAGAGACCCAGTACTTC. Amino acid sequence: CASSVIRDQETQYF.

This chain links TRBV27 with TRBJ1-2; 9 bases agree with TRBD1. Germline V gene data show CDR1 as MNHEY and CDR2 as SMNVEV (reference sequence). The V gene end was trimmed by 5 bases and the J gene end by 4 bases; junction bases not matched to a gene: 5. This CDR3 is built from 14 residues. The CDR3 reads CASSRTGGGYGYTF. DNA of the CDR3: TGTGCCAGCAGTAGAACAGGGGGCGGCTATGGCTACACCTTC.

This clonotype was detected a few times. This chain links TRBV20-1 with TRBJ1-5; 10 bases are a match to TRBD1. Germline values: CDR1 DFQATT, CDR2 SNEGSKA (reference sequence). The V segment lost 5 bases and the J segment 5 bases; nucleotides outside the gene matches: 3. The CDR3 runs 13 residues. This CDR3 is CSAGDRGDQPQHF. The CDR3 DNA is TGCAGTGCTGGGGACAGGGGCGATCAGCCCCAGCATTTT.